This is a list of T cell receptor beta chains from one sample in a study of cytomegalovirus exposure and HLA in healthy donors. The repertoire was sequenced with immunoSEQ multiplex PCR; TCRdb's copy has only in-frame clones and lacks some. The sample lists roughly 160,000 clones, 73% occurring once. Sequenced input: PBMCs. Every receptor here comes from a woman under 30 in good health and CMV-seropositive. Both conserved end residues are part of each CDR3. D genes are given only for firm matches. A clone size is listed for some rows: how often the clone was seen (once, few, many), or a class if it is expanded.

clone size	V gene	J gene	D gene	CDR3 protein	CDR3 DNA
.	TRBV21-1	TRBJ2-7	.	CAVIGLINEQYF	TGTGCCGTGATCGGGTTAATCAACGAGCAGTACTTC
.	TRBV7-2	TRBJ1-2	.	CASSLIVYPGEGYTF	TGTGCCAGCAGCTTAATAGTCTACCCAGGGGAAGGCTACACCTTC
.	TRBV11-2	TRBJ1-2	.	CASSPSGTPPQDYGYTF	TGTGCCAGCAGCCCCAGCGGGACGCCTCCCCAAGACTATGGCTACACCTTC
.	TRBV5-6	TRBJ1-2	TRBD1	CASSAARGVYGYTF	TGTGCCAGCAGCGCAGCCAGGGGGGTCTATGGCTACACCTTC
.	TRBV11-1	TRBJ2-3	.	CASSPTSLFDDTQYF	TGTGCCAGCAGCCCCACTAGCTTGTTCGACGATACGCAGTATTTT
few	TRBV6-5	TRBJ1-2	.	CASSFSGTGYTF	TGTGCCAGCAGTTTTTCGGGGACAGGCTACACCTTC
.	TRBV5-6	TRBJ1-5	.	CASSPGGRGNQPQHF	TGTGCCAGCAGTCCGGGGGGCAGGGGCAATCAGCCCCAGCATTTT
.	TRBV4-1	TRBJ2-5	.	CASSQVIVSAGASSTQYF	TGCGCCAGCAGCCAAGTAATAGTTTCAGCAGGGGCCTCGAGCACCCAGTACTTC
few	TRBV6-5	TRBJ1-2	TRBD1	CASRATGTAYYGYTF	TGTGCCAGCAGGGCGACCGGGACAGCATACTATGGCTACACCTTC
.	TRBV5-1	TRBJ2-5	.	CASSRVGSSETQYF	TGCGCCAGCAGCCGGGTCGGTAGTTCAGAGACCCAGTACTTC
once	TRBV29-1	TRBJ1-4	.	CSVEDPRARTNEKLFF	TGCAGCGTTGAAGACCCCAGAGCTAGGACTAATGAAAAACTGTTTTTT
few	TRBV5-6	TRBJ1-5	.	CASTSAGENQPQHF	TGTGCCAGCACCTCCGCGGGGGAGAATCAGCCCCAGCATTTT
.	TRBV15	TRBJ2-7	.	CATSGRVRTASEQYF	TGTGCCACCAGCGGGAGAGTGCGGACAGCAAGCGAGCAGTACTTC
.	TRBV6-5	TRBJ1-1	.	CASSIPPGTEAFF	TGTGCCAGCAGCATACCTCCGGGCACTGAAGCTTTCTTT
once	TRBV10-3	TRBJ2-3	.	CAISESTEGALRTDTQYF	TGTGCCATCAGTGAGTCGACGGAGGGGGCCCTCCGCACAGATACGCAGTATTTT
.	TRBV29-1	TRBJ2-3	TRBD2	CSVYSGGTPQYF	TGCAGCGTTTATAGCGGGGGGACGCCGCAGTATTTT